The rows below give T cell receptor beta chains drawn from one sample of a study of T cells in narcolepsy. Data came from immunoSEQ multiplex PCR; TCRdb stores just in-frame clones and leaves some out. The data contain 28,000 or so clones, roughly four fifths of them singletons. Sequenced material: CD45RA- memory CD4+ T cells from PBMCs. The receptors derive from a human donor with narcolepsy. The CDR3 runs from the conserved cysteine through the conserved F or W.

TRBJ2-5	TRBV5-4	CASSSTSGRIEETQYF
TRBJ1-1	TRBV27	CASTPHEGTEAFF
TRBJ2-7	TRBV27	CASSPRLGLGTYEQYF
TRBJ2-7	TRBV30	CAWSGGQYEQYF
TRBJ2-7	TRBV5-4	CASSRLSGGTEQYF
TRBJ2-2	TRBV28	CASSSQGPHSSTGELFF
TRBJ1-2	TRBV6-6	CASSYSAFYGYTF
TRBJ2-5	TRBV5-1	CASSLSAAQETQYF
TRBJ2-1	TRBV29-1	CSGRLAGLNNEQFF
TRBJ2-1	TRBV6-4	CATSAVYRANEQFF